Each of the 2 T cell receptor beta chains below was sequenced from the same sample in a study of PD-L1 blockade in urothelial cancer. Only in-frame clones appear in the TCRdb table, and some are missing; sequencing was by immunoSEQ multiplex PCR. The table lists tens of thousands of clones, approximately 88% of them singletons. This sample's time point: pretreatment peripheral blood. Sequencing was performed on PBMCs, taken around atezolizumab (anti-PD-L1) treatment. The receptors originated from a man over 45 with urothelial cancer.

V is TRBV9 and J is TRBJ2-7; 11 bases agree with TRBD2. Unmatched junction bases numbered 1, after V lost 0 bases and J lost 2 bases. The CDR3 spans 15 residues. Germline lookup yields CDR1 SGDLS and CDR2 YYNGEE. The CDR3 region has the DNA TGTGCCAGCAGCGTAGGGACTAGCGGGCCCTACGAGCAGTACTTC. Its protein is CASSVGTSGPYEQYF. Drawing the rest from reference TRBV9 and TRBJ2-7, the complete variable domain is DSGVTQTPKHLITATGQRVTLRCSPRSGDLSVYWYQQSLDQGLQFLIQYYNGEERAKGNILERFSAQQFPDLHSELNLSSLELGDSALYFCASSVGTSGPYEQYFGPGTRLTVT.

The chain links TRBV5-8 to TRBJ1-5; 10 nucleotides line up with TRBD1. This CDR3 is 16 amino acids long. J was trimmed by 4 bases and V by 0 bases; bases with no gene match: 4. Germline CDR1 is SGHTS and CDR2 is YDEGEE. In DNA, the CDR3 is TGTGCCAGCAGCTTGGGGACAGGGGGATCTAATCAGCCCCAGCATTTT. It yields the protein CASSLGTGGSNQPQHF.